A single sample gave rise to the 20 T cell receptor beta chains below, sequenced in a study of blood T cell repertoires in COVID-19 (dated by TCRdb to 2019 to 2021). The library came from the immunoSEQ multiplex PCR assay. TCRdb obtained this table from immuneACCESS and retained in-frame rearrangements with V and J assigned. These tables miss some clones; where compared with another copy, unresolved V genes account for less than half of the shortfall, and the remainder is unexplained. For this sample the table gives 350,000 to 450,000 clones, of which around 87% were detected only once. The ten top clones hold more than 0.95% of the sample. Sequences were obtained from PBMCs or T cells enriched from blood (not recorded which). These receptor sequences come from a man aged 25 to 40 who had recovered from COVID-19.

The chain combines TRBV24-1 with TRBJ2-3, with D possibly being TRBD2 (6 bases). This CDR3 region has 14 residues. Germline CDR1 KGHDR, CDR2 SFDVKD. V was shortened by 5 bases and J by 0 bases, with 8 bases between the two germline ends. The CDR3 region has the DNA TGTGCCACCAGTGGCGGGGTGAGCACAGATACGCAGTATTTT. Translation: CATSGGVSTDTQYF.

V gene TRBV5-4 combines with J gene TRBJ2-5; 7 bases are shared with TRBD1. The CDR3 is 15 amino acids. The V gene end was trimmed by 0 bases and the J gene end by 5 bases; junction bases not matched to a gene: 7. Per the germline V gene, CDR1 is SGHNT and CDR2 is YYREEE (reference sequence). CDR3 DNA: TGTGCCAGCAGCTTGGGTCCACAGGGGAGCGAGACCCAGTACTTC. This gives the protein CASSLGPQGSETQYF.

The J gene is TRBJ2-1, the V gene TRBV7-2; 9 bases agree with TRBD1. V was pared by 6 bases and J by 8 bases, with 8 bases of the junction left unmatched. Germline values: CDR1 SGHTA, CDR2 FQGNSA. This CDR3 has 14 amino acids. This CDR3 is CASRTQGAGDEQFF. The CDR3 DNA is TGTGCCAGCAGGACACAGGGGGCGGGGGATGAGCAGTTCTTC. The full variable domain, completed using reference TRBV7-2 and TRBJ2-1, is GAGVSQSPSNKVTEKGKDVELRCDPISGHTALYWYRQSLGQGLEFLIYFQGNSAPDKSGLPSDRFSAERTGGSVSTLTIQRTQQEDSAVYLCASRTQGAGDEQFFGPGTRLTVL.

The V gene is TRBV5-1, the J gene TRBJ1-1; a weak D match, TRBD1 (5 bases). Germline lookup yields CDR1 SGHRS and CDR2 YFSETQ. V lost 0 bases and J 6 bases, leaving 24 bases between the germline ends. CDR3 length: 18 residues. The CDR3 is CASSLVLDTSAGYAEAFF. The CDR3 nucleotides read TGCGCCAGCAGCTTGGTATTGGACACATCCGCGGGGTACGCTGAAGCTTTCTTT.

This chain uses TRBV7-6 with TRBJ2-5; the D gene is possibly TRBD2 (5 bases). The CDR3 loop spans 17 amino acids. The ends were cut back, 1 base at V and 2 bases at J, with 17 bases in the middle. Germline values: CDR1 SGHVS, CDR2 FNYEAQ. Written as DNA, the CDR3 is TGTGCCAGCAGCTTAGGTAGCTCGGCTAGCAGACAAGAGACCCAGTACTTC. Translated: CASSLGSSASRQETQYF. Based on the CDR3 plus reference TRBV7-6 and TRBJ2-5, the full variable domain is GAGVSQSPRYKVTKRGQDVALRCDPISGHVSLYWYRQALGQGPEFLTYFNYEAQQDKSGLPNDRFSAERPEGSISTLTIQRTEQRDSAMYRCASSLGSSASRQETQYFGPGTRLLVL.

V is TRBV7-8 and J is TRBJ1-5; possibly TRBD1 for D (5 bases). Trimming shortened V by 2 bases and J by 7 bases, and 9 bases separated the two germline ends. This CDR3 has 13 residues. Germline assignment: CDR1 SGHVS and CDR2 FQNEAQ. The CDR3 protein is CASSLRQGQPQHF. The CDR3 DNA sequence: TGTGCCAGCAGCTTAAGGCAGGGACAGCCCCAGCATTTT. The full variable domain, rest sourced from reference TRBV7-8 and TRBJ1-5, is GAGVSQSPRYKVAKRGQDVALRCDPISGHVSLFWYQQALGQGPEFLTYFQNEAQLDKSGLPSDRFFAERPEGSVSTLKIQRTQQEDSAVYLCASSLRQGQPQHFGDGTRLSIL.

The CDR3 loop reads CASSYSGTGGADTQYF. As DNA, the CDR3 is TGTGCCAGCAGCTATAGCGGGACAGGGGGCGCAGATACGCAGTATTTT. V and J are TRBV11-3 and TRBJ2-3; 12 nucleotides align to TRBD1. This CDR3 region has 16 residues. From germline, CDR1 is SGHNT and CDR2 YENEEA. The ends lost 4 bases at V and 4 bases at J; junction bases unmatched: 6.

This clone was picked up one time. The J gene is TRBJ1-6, the V gene TRBV28; 8 bases are shared with TRBD1. The germline gives CDR1 MDHEN, CDR2 SYDVKM. There are 14 residues in the CDR3. The ends lost 5 bases at V and 8 bases at J; junction bases unmatched: 5. The CDR3 spells CASSAGQGYSPLHF. The CDR3 DNA is TGTGCCAGCAGTGCAGGACAGGGTTATTCACCCCTCCACTTT.

The CDR3 reads CASSQTANTGELFF. The CDR3, as DNA: TGCGCCAGCAGTCAGACAGCGAACACCGGGGAGCTGTTTTTT. This sequence joins TRBV10-1 and TRBJ2-2; a possible D gene is TRBD1 (5 bases). The CDR3 consists of 14 residues. Trimming took off 5 bases at V and 0 bases at J, with 7 bases between the two ends. The germline CDR1 and CDR2 sequences are WNHNN and SYGVQD (reference sequence).

V usage is TRBV6-5 and J usage is TRBJ2-7; 7 bases fit TRBD1. This CDR3 has 12 amino acids. Germline lookup yields CDR1 MNHEY and CDR2 SVGAGI. Trimming at V came to 10 bases and at J to 5 bases, leaving 8 bases not matched to a gene. CDR3 coding DNA: TGTGCCACCACGACAGGGATCCACGAGCAGTACTTC. Protein: CATTTGIHEQYF.

V and J are TRBV20-1 and TRBJ2-1; perhaps TRBD2 as D (6 bases). The V end was cut by 3 bases, the J end by 0 bases, with 12 bases between. The CDR3 runs to 15 residues. Germline assignment: CDR1 DFQATT and CDR2 SNEGSKA (reference sequence). CDR3 amino acids: CSASNPGDSYNEQFF. CDR3 bases: TGCAGTGCTAGTAATCCGGGAGACTCCTACAATGAGCAGTTCTTC.

The rearrangement links TRBV5-1 to TRBJ2-5, with D hard to call. The CDR3 spans 15 residues. From germline, CDR1 is SGHRS and CDR2 YFSETQ. V was cut by 1 base and J by 2 bases, with 12 bases left in between. The CDR3, as DNA: TGCGCCAGCAGCTTGCGCCGCCCCGGGCAAGAGACCCAGTACTTC. Translating it yields CASSLRRPGQETQYF.

The rearrangement links TRBV6-6 to TRBJ2-2; TRBD2 is a possible D gene (7 bases). Trimming pared 8 bases from V and 5 bases from J, leaving 18 bases between. CDR3 length equals 15 residues. Germline CDR1 and CDR2: MNHNY and SVGAGI (reference sequence). This CDR3 is CASGNAGAGTGELFF. DNA for the CDR3: TGTGCCAGCGGCAACGCGGGGGCTGGTACCGGGGAGCTGTTTTTT.

Of note for this clone: Other nucleotide sequences in the sample specify the same CDR3. This rearrangement joins TRBV28 to TRBJ1-5, with TRBD1 matching over 7 bases. Looked up from germline, CDR1 is MDHEN and CDR2 is SYDVKM. This CDR3 region has 14 residues. V was pared by 4 bases and J by 4 bases, with 4 bases of the junction left unmatched. CDR3 in DNA: TGTGCCAGCAGTTCGGGACAGCTAAATCAGCCCCAGCATTTT. Translation: CASSSGQLNQPQHF.

The chain links TRBV18 to TRBJ2-2, with D hard to call. Per germline, CDR1 KGHSH and CDR2 LQKENI. The CDR3 extends over 14 amino acids. Trimming cost V 3 bases and J 5 bases, with 10 bases left between them. The CDR3 nucleotides are TGTGCCAGCTCACCCATAACGCGAACCGGGGAGCTGTTTTTT. Protein sequence: CASSPITRTGELFF.

This chain joins TRBV18 and TRBJ1-5; 12 bases are shared with TRBD1. There are 19 residues in the CDR3. The germline CDR1 and CDR2 sequences are KGHSH and LQKENI. The V segment lost 6 bases and the J segment 2 bases; nucleotides outside the gene matches: 14. The CDR3 region is CASSSTAGGQGAGNQPQHF. For the CDR3, the DNA is TGTGCCAGCTCGTCCACCGCGGGGGGACAGGGGGCTGGCAATCAGCCCCAGCATTTT.

This clone was seen a single time. This chain's CDR3 is CASSPGQDLYNEQFF. In DNA form, the CDR3 reads TGTGCCAGCTCACCGGGACAGGATCTTTACAATGAGCAGTTCTTC. The chain carries TRBV18 and TRBJ2-1; 8 nucleotides line up with TRBD1. There are 15 residues in the CDR3. V lost 3 bases to trimming and J lost 4 bases; unmatched junction nucleotides: 5. Germline lookup yields CDR1 KGHSH and CDR2 LQKENI.

The chain is built from TRBV4-1 and TRBJ2-3; the D gene is possibly TRBD1 (5 bases). CDR1 MGHRA and CDR2 YSYEKL come from the germline V gene. CDR3 length: 16 residues. Trimming took off 3 bases at V and 3 bases at J, with 16 bases between the two ends. CDR3 bases: TGCGCCAGCAGCCATCTAAAGGGGAAAACAACAGATACGCAGTATTTT. Encoded protein: CASSHLKGKTTDTQYF.

This clone was recorded once. V gene TRBV19 combines with J gene TRBJ2-7, with D possibly matching TRBD1 (6 bases). The CDR3 is made up of 13 amino acids. Germline CDR1 LNHDA, CDR2 SQIVND (reference sequence). Between the trimmed V and J ends, which lost 5 bases and 4 bases, there was a span of 12 bases. CDR3 protein: CASSEQGMYEQYF. The CDR3 DNA reads as TGTGCCAGTAGTGAACAGGGTATGTACGAGCAGTACTTC. Full variable domain (remainder filled in from reference TRBV19 and TRBJ2-7): DGGITQSPKYLFRKEGQNVTLSCEQNLNHDAMYWYRQDPGQGLRLIYYSQIVNDFQKGDIAEGYSVSREKKESFPLTVTSAQKNPTAFYLCASSEQGMYEQYFGPGTRLTVT.

This chain joins TRBV29-1 and TRBJ2-7, with D uncertain. Germline V gene sequence: CDR1 SQVTM, CDR2 ANQGSEA. This CDR3 region has 12 residues. The germline V and J ends were trimmed by 4 bases and 3 bases, with 10 bases remaining between them. CDR3 region: CSVVAGIYEQYF. The CDR3 nucleotides are TGCAGCGTTGTGGCAGGAATCTACGAGCAGTACTTC.